Listed here are 3 T cell receptor beta chains from one sample, sequenced in a study of early T cells in non-severe SARS-CoV-2 infection. TCRdb re-called the 5' RACE reads through MiXCR, storing one row per CDR3 protein. This table holds 40,000 to 50,000 distinct CDR3 sequences, approximately 5.1% found once. Sequenced material: whole blood, taken at baseline. The receptor set was obtained from an adult who was a healthcare worker with PCR-confirmed SARS-CoV-2 infection or an uninfected control (not recorded which).

The rearrangement uses TRBV4-1 and TRBJ1-3, with D hard to call. The CDR3 is 15 residues long. Germline loops: CDR1 MGHRA, CDR2 YSYEKL. V was clipped by 8 bases and J by 0 bases, with 14 bases between them. This CDR3 is CASSPGSSSGNTIYF. Here the CDR3 DNA reads TGCGCCAGCTCTCCGGGCTCGAGCTCTGGAAACACCATATATTTT.

This clonotype came up a few times. The chain combines TRBV13 with TRBJ2-6; 7 bases fit TRBD1. Losses at the gene ends were 5 bases for V and 2 bases for J; bases not matched to a gene: 12. This CDR3 has 18 residues. Looked up from germline, CDR1 is PRHDT and CDR2 is FYEKMQ (reference sequence). CDR3 nucleotides: TGTGCCAGCAGCCTACGGACAGGAACTCATACTGGGGCCAACGTCCTGACTTTC. Amino acid sequence: CASSLRTGTHTGANVLTF.

The chain couples TRBV7-9 to TRBJ1-6; D gene ambiguous. The CDR3 spans 15 residues. V dropped 5 bases and J dropped 6 bases, with 14 bases sitting between them. Looked up from germline, CDR1 is SEHNR and CDR2 is FQNEAQ (reference sequence). The CDR3 region is CASSAASGPNSPLHF. As DNA, the CDR3 is TGTGCCAGCAGCGCGGCGAGTGGGCCTAATTCACCCCTCCACTTT.